The 2 T cell receptor beta chains in this list originate from one sample, sequenced in a study of shared clonotypes between healthy human individuals. TCRdb's copy holds only in-frame clones and misses some; the assay was immunoSEQ multiplex PCR. In the table there are about 640,000 clones, 72% of which are singletons. The sequenced sample consisted of memory CD4+ T cells sorted from blood. Noted subset: CD45RA-negative fraction. These receptors were taken from a woman aged 25 to 45 in good health.

The J gene is TRBJ2-2, the V gene TRBV7-6, with 7 bases identical to TRBD1. Trimming removed 5 bases from V and 4 bases from J; junction bases left unmatched: 4. Per the germline V gene, CDR1 is SGHVS and CDR2 is FNYEAQ. This CDR3 has 14 residues. The CDR3 nucleotides read TGTGCCAGCAGCCCACAGGGGACCACCGGGGAGCTGTTTTTT. It encodes CASSPQGTTGELFF.

The chain couples TRBV13 to TRBJ2-3, with 13 bases lining up with TRBD2. The CDR3 totals 19 residues. V was clipped by 7 bases and J by 4 bases; unmatched bases: 17. The germline gives CDR1 PRHDT, CDR2 FYEKMQ (reference sequence). CDR3: CASTLGWTSGSARSDTQYF. Here the CDR3 DNA reads TGTGCCAGCACCCTGGGGTGGACTAGCGGGAGCGCGAGATCAGATACGCAGTATTTT.